These 14 T cell receptor beta chains originate from one sample sequenced in a study of blood T cells in healthy people across ages (dated by TCRdb to between 2015 and 2017). Library preparation was by 5' RACE. The instrument given in TCRdb is Illumina HiSeq 2500. A second PCR of about 7 to 12 cycles was run with a J-beta primer mix and a sample-barcoded 5' primer. TCRdb handled the public reads itself, with Q25 trimming in fastp and clone calling in MiXCR, and kept productive beta chains. Each CDR3 protein appears once, grouped with its most common genes and DNA. This sample holds 1.5 million to 2 million distinct CDR3 sequences; 28% were observed only once. The ten largest clones capture 7.7% of the sample. The sample taken for sequencing was blood. The receptor set was obtained from a woman aged 25 to 45 in good health.

This clonotype has more than one count but fewer than ten. The chain joins TRBV20-1 to TRBJ2-3; TRBD2 aligns across 7 bases. CDR3 length: 14 amino acids. V was pared by 2 bases and J by 2 bases, with 4 bases of the junction left unmatched. Per germline, CDR1 DFQATT and CDR2 SNEGSKA (reference sequence). The CDR3 bases are TGCAGTGCTAGACGGGGGGACTTCACAGATACGCAGTATTTT. It yields the protein CSARRGDFTDTQYF.

This clonotype was detected a few times. The V call is TRBV6-1, the J call TRBJ1-2; D unclear. V lost 6 bases and J lost 0, with 8 bases in between. Germline loops: CDR1 MNHNS, CDR2 SASEGT. The CDR3 has 13 residues. The CDR3 DNA follows: TGTGCCAGCAGGAATGAAGCTAACTATGGCTACACCTTC. Its translation: CASRNEANYGYTF.

This clonotype was detected many times. The chain couples TRBV29-1 to TRBJ2-1, with D unresolved. The length of the CDR3 is 11 residues. Trimming left V 3 bases short and J 9 bases short, with 9 bases between. The germline gives CDR1 SQVTM, CDR2 ANQGSEA. In nucleotides, the CDR3 is TGCAGCGTTGATAGGGTTGGTGAGCAGTTCTTC. Its protein is CSVDRVGEQFF.

This clonotype was recorded a few times. The rearrangement joins TRBV7-9 to TRBJ1-1; the D is unclear. The CDR3 length is 14 residues. V was trimmed by 6 bases and J by 7 bases, leaving 18 bases between them. Per the germline V gene, CDR1 is SEHNR and CDR2 is FQNEAQ (reference sequence). CDR3 amino acids: CASSRLYSGFEAFF. Written as DNA, the CDR3 is TGTGCCAGCAGTCGATTGTATAGTGGGTTTGAAGCTTTCTTT.

A few counts support this clonotype. CDR3 sequence reads: CASSLAGGQSYNEQFF. The DNA for the CDR3 is TGTGCCAGCAGCTTAGCGGGGGGACAAAGCTACAATGAGCAGTTCTTC. The rearrangement uses TRBV7-6 and TRBJ2-1, with D perhaps being TRBD1 or TRBD2 (6 bases each). Germline assignment: CDR1 SGHVS and CDR2 FNYEAQ. Trimming stripped 0 bases from V and 3 bases from J, with 12 bases between. This CDR3 is 16 amino acids long.

The chain recombines TRBV6-5 with TRBJ2-5; 7 bases agree with TRBD2. This CDR3 has 14 residues. V shed 7 bases and J 4 bases; nucleotides not matched to a gene: 9. Germline loops: CDR1 MNHEY, CDR2 SVGAGI. The CDR3 loop is CASTSPGGGETQYF. The DNA of the CDR3 is TGTGCCAGCACGTCACCTGGCGGGGGAGAGACCCAGTACTTC.

CDR3 DNA sequence: TGTACCAGCAGCGGCCGAGGGGGAAGCAATCAGCCCCAGCATTTT. This gives the protein CTSSGRGGSNQPQHF. The chain employs TRBV7-2 and TRBJ1-5, with a weak D call TRBD1 (6 bases). Per germline, CDR1 SGHTA and CDR2 FQGNSA. V was shortened by 5 bases and J by 1 base, with 12 bases between the two germline ends. CDR3 length: 15 residues.

The sample holds a few counts of this clonotype. The chain employs TRBV3-1 and TRBJ1-6; possible D gene TRBD1, 6 bases. V lost 7 bases, J lost 7 bases, and 14 bases lay in between. From germline, CDR1 is LGHDT and CDR2 YNNKEL (reference sequence). CDR3 length: 14 amino acids. CDR3 residues: CASTPRGQNSPLHF. CDR3 nucleotide sequence: TGTGCCAGCACCCCGCGGGGGCAGAATTCACCCCTCCACTTT.

This clonotype was detected only a few times. As DNA, the CDR3 is TGCAGTGCTAGATGGGACCGAGACCAAGAGACCCAGTACTTC. Its protein product is CSARWDRDQETQYF. This chain links TRBV20-1 with TRBJ2-5, with D perhaps matching TRBD1 or TRBD2 (5 bases each). Trimming shortened V by 2 bases and J by 0 bases, and 10 bases separated the two germline ends. This CDR3 comprises 14 residues. From germline, CDR1 is DFQATT and CDR2 SNEGSKA (reference sequence).

This clonotype was seen a handful of times. This chain links TRBV12-3 or TRBV12-4 with TRBJ1-4; no clear D. V shed 7 bases and J shed 8 bases, with 11 bases lying between them. This CDR3 has 12 amino acids. The CDR3 reads CASTTRGEKLFF. CDR3 nucleotides: TGTGCCAGCACAACTCGCGGGGAAAAACTGTTTTTT.

The chain recombines TRBV2 with TRBJ1-2; unclear D gene. V lost 3 bases, J lost 8 bases, and 10 bases lay in between. From germline, CDR1 is SNHLY and CDR2 FYNNEI. The CDR3 has 12 residues. The CDR3, as DNA: TGTGCCAGCAGTGAGCAGCTGGGGGGCTACACCTTC. Translating it yields CASSEQLGGYTF.

The gene calls are TRBV14 and TRBJ2-2, with D tentatively TRBD1 or TRBD2 (5 bases each). Trimming removed 4 bases from V and 7 bases from J, with 16 bases in between. Germline V gene sequence: CDR1 SGHDN, CDR2 FVKESK. The length of the CDR3 is 15 residues. Here the CDR3 reads CASSPVGTVGGELFF. CDR3 nucleotide sequence: TGTGCCAGCAGCCCGGTGGGGACCGTCGGCGGGGAGCTGTTTTTT.

A note on this clonotype: This may come from a read error, since a much larger clone is one base off. The chain recombines TRBV20-1 with TRBJ2-3; TRBD1 agrees at 9 bases. Germline CDR1 reads DFQATT; CDR2 reads SNEGSKA (reference sequence). The CDR3 has 14 residues. CDR3 sequence: CSATPGQGTGTQYF. CDR3 bases: TGCAGTGCTACGCCGGGACAGGGAACAGGTACGCAGTATTTT.

This clonotype was picked up a small number of times. The chain carries TRBV10-3 and TRBJ1-2; D may be TRBD1 (5 bases). The CDR3 spans 15 residues. V lost 0 bases, J lost 4 bases, and 12 bases lay in between. Per the germline V gene, CDR1 is ENHRY and CDR2 is SYGVKD. This chain's CDR3 is CAISESQGSIYGYTF. The CDR3 region has the DNA TGTGCCATCAGTGAGTCCCAGGGCTCTATCTATGGCTACACCTTC.